This T cell receptor beta chain was sequenced in a study of blood T cells in healthy people across ages (dated by TCRdb to 2013 to 2016). Concerning the study at large: In model experiments, roughly one uniquely barcoded TCR beta cDNA molecule per two T cells was captured by template switching. The donors were split into four age groups: young (average around 17 years), middle-aged (around 37), aged (62) and long-lived (approximately 80). The study analyzed two additional independent replicas of 1 million unique cDNA reads from the same blood draw for two donors, one aged 18 to 30 and one aged 80 or older. Age-related changes in TCR beta repertoire diversity were measured in the study by deep sequencing normalized with unique cDNA molecular identifiers. To avoid experimental bias, donors of different ages were spread randomly across the sequencing lanes. What the research found in general, with its limitations: Observed TCR beta diversity correlated strongly with the percentage of naive T cells measured by flow cytometry. Because profiling used bulk unsorted PBMCs, naive and antigen-experienced compartments could not be compared conclusively. Estimates of total diversity from one million sequenced T cells were regarded as lower bounds and underestimates. The long-lived group showed more naive CD4+ T cells, fewer expanded clones and increased TCR diversity than the aged group, suggesting age selection. As age increased, observed TCR beta diversity per million T cells dropped in a roughly linear way, and a significant reduction was already evident by age around 41. The CMV infection status of donors was not known, potentially confounding age-related changes in expanded clonotypes.

The roughly 39 donors, aged 6 to 90 years, were systemically healthy Caucasian individuals from Russia. Each donor gave about 9.7 milliliters of peripheral blood, drawn into EDTA-treated Vacutainer tubes. Ficoll-Paque density-gradient centrifugation was used to isolate PBMCs, with at least 7 million per sample. Total RNA, at least 6 micrograms per sample, was extracted from PBMCs with Trizol reagent. For every donor, flow cytometry on a PBMC aliquot measured the percentage of naive CD45RAhigh/CD27high T cells. V sheds 0 bases and J sheds 1 base, leaving 19 bases between their ends. Measured from the cysteine to the phenylalanine, the CDR3 is 19 residues long. This entry keeps only the CDR3 DNA: 57 bases, framed from base 1. Taken from the germline V gene, the CDR1 and CDR2 loops are ENHRY and SYGVKD. Libraries came from 5' RACE. Sequencing was carried out with an Illumina HiSeq 2500. A second PCR of about 6 to 11 cycles was run with a J-beta primer mix and a sample-barcoded 5' primer. A template-switch 5' adaptor carrying 12 random nucleotides introduced a unique molecular identifier onto each TCR beta cDNA molecule. Each sample yielded at least 2.5 million CDR3-containing paired-end reads. The Mint cDNA synthesis kit, primed by a TRBC-specific oligonucleotide, was used to synthesize first-strand cDNA from all RNA. All cDNA was treated with uracil-DNA glycosylase and then went through a first 18-cycle PCR with the universal primers M1SS and BC2_uni_R. Per the original workflow: For normalization, 1 million high-quality reads were randomly selected from each sample, with every read carrying a distinct molecular identifier. Instead of being binned into consensus sequences, reads that shared molecular identifiers were thrown out. CDR3 identification, clonotype clustering and error correction used MiTCR with a Q25 quality threshold and the strictest error-elimination algorithm. A nonparametric unseen species model with Euler transformation was used to estimate a lower bound on total TCR beta diversity. TCRdb applied fastp at Q25 and MiXCR to the public reads, then kept only in-frame beta chains. Entries are consolidated by CDR3 protein sequence, retaining the most common genes and DNA. TCRdb's processing, not the study's, gives the V and J calls here. The table for this sample lists about 730,000 distinct CDR3 sequences; roughly 45% of them were counted only once. Clones ranked in the top ten supply more than 20% of the sample.

At least ten counts were recorded for this clonotype. Its target antigen remains unknown. Base qualities are missing; no much larger clone stands one base away. The sequenced sample was blood. The rearrangement combines TRBV10-3 with TRBJ2-1; the D gene is not confidently resolved. This receptor was identified in a woman between 55 and 75 years old in good health. The CDR3 has the sequence CAISESSSWGFGSYNEQFF. The DNA reads TGTGCCATCAGTGAGTCGAGTAGCTGGGGATTTGGGTCCTACAATGAGCAGTTCTTC.